This is a list of T cell receptor beta chains from one sample in a study of control samples from healthy donors and cancer patients. The protocol was immunoSEQ multiplex PCR, while the TCRdb copy is restricted to in-frame clones and leaves out a portion. The sample shows 70,000 to 80,000 clones, 80% to 90% of them seen only once. Sequencing was performed on PBMCs. Every receptor here comes from an older woman with head and neck cancer. CDR3s include the opening cysteine and the closing phenylalanine or tryptophan. The order of the fields is J gene, D gene, clone size, V gene, CDR3 DNA, CDR3 protein. A D gene is named only where the DNA matches it firmly. Only part of the rows carry a size: once, few, many, or a class if the clone is expanded.

TRBJ2-5,.,.,TRBV6-2/TRBV6-3,TGTGCCAGCAGTTACGATCCACTCGGACAGATGGTGAAGACCCAGTACTTC,CASSYDPLGQMVKTQYF
TRBJ2-5,.,.,TRBV14,TGTGCCAGCAGCCAAGATCCGGGAGCGTACCAAGAGACCCAGTACTTC,CASSQDPGAYQETQYF
TRBJ2-7,.,.,TRBV2,TGTGCCAGCAGTGAAATTGCTGGCTACTACGAGCAGTACTTC,CASSEIAGYYEQYF
TRBJ2-2,TRBD2,.,TRBV5-1,TGCGCCAGCAGCTTGTCCGCTAGCGGGGGCGGGGAGCTGTTTTTT,CASSLSASGGGELFF
TRBJ2-7,TRBD2,.,TRBV19,TGTGCCAGTAGTTCAATGGCCGGGGCGGGAGTTGACGAGCAGTACTTC,CASSSMAGAGVDEQYF
TRBJ1-5,.,few,TRBV6-4,TGTGCCAGCAGTGAGTTCGGGGGCCAGCCCCAGCATTTT,CASSEFGGQPQHF
TRBJ1-5,.,few,TRBV7-2,TGTGCCAGCAGCTTATATTCAGGGACAACAAGTAATCAGCCCCAGCATTTT,CASSLYSGTTSNQPQHF
TRBJ2-7,.,once,TRBV7-7,TGTGCCAGCAGCTTACATACGGGAGAGGGGTACGAGCAGTACTTC,CASSLHTGEGYEQYF
TRBJ2-2,.,.,TRBV11-2,TGTGCCAGCAGATTAGGCCCATACATAACCGGGGAGCTGTTTTTT,CASRLGPYITGELFF
TRBJ1-5,TRBD1,few,TRBV29-1,TGCAGCGTTGGGCAGGGGGGTCAGCCCCAGCATTTT,CSVGQGGQPQHF
TRBJ2-2,.,.,TRBV10-3,TGTGCCATCAAAGGGCCGGGTGCCGGGGAGCTGTTTTTT,CAIKGPGAGELFF
TRBJ1-1,.,.,TRBV18,TGTGCCAGCTCCCCTCCCCAGGGCGTGAACACTGAAGCTTTCTTT,CASSPPQGVNTEAFF
TRBJ2-2,.,.,TRBV27,TGTGCCAGCAGTTTCCGGGGAACCGCGAACACCGGGGAGCTGTTTTTT,CASSFRGTANTGELFF
TRBJ2-4,.,.,TRBV4-1,TGCGCCAGCAGCCAAGTGGCAGGGACGACAGCCAAAAACATTCAGTACTTC,CASSQVAGTTAKNIQYF
TRBJ2-3,.,once,TRBV25-1,TGTGCCAGCAGTGAATTTAGGGGCACAGATACGCAGTATTTT,CASSEFRGTDTQYF
TRBJ1-2,.,once,TRBV6-4,TGTGCCAGCAGTACAGATTCGGGTGGCTACACCTTC,CASSTDSGGYTF
TRBJ2-7,.,.,TRBV18,TGTGCCAGCTCTTCTTATACCGGGGCCCTGGACGAGCAGTACTTC,CASSSYTGALDEQYF
TRBJ1-4,.,once,TRBV5-1,TGCGCCAGCAGCTTCACAGAGGGTAATGAAAAACTGTTTTTT,CASSFTEGNEKLFF
TRBJ2-7,.,.,TRBV6-6,TGTGCCAGCAGTTATTACCCCCGGGGAGGCCCTAACGAGCAGTACTTC,CASSYYPRGGPNEQYF
TRBJ2-2,.,.,TRBV25-1,TGTGCCAGCAGTGAACCGGGACGAGGGGGCACCGGGGAGCTGTTTTTT,CASSEPGRGGTGELFF
TRBJ2-7,TRBD2,.,TRBV5-4,TGTGCCAGCAGCTTGGGTAGCGGGATTCCCTACGAGCAGTACTTC,CASSLGSGIPYEQYF